This T cell receptor beta chain was captured in a study of shared clonotypes between healthy human individuals. The CDR3 contains 14 residues. Trimming cost V 0 bases and J 4 bases; bases outside gene matches: 0. Per germline, CDR1 SGHRS and CDR2 YFSETQ. TCRdb's table, derived via immunoSEQ multiplex PCR, lists solely in-frame clones and lacks some. The top ten clones hold more than 0.85% of a sample with 850,000 to 1,100,000 clones, approximately 77% of them seen once. A note on this clone: Other DNA sequences within the sample encode an identical CDR3.

This TCR derives from a man between 18 and 35 years old in good health. Some clones in this sample may be carry-over from other donors' samples. The specimen was memory CD4+ T cells from PBMCs. Regarding subset: CD45RA-negative fraction. This chain joins TRBV5-1 and TRBJ1-5; 8 nucleotides align to TRBD1. As DNA, the CDR3 is TGCGCCAGCAGCTTGGACAGGGGGAATCAGCCCCAGCATTTT. The encoded protein is CASSLDRGNQPQHF.